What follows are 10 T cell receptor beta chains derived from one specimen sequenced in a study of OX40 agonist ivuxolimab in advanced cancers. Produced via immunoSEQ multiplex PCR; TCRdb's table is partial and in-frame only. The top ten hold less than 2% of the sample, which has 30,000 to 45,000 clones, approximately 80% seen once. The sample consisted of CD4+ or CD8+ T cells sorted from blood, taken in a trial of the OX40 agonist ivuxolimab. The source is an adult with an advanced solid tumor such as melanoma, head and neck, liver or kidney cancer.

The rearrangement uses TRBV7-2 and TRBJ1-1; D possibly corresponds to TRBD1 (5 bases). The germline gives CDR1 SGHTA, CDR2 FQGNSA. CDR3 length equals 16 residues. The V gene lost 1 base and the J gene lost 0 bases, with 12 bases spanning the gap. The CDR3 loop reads CASSLGRALMNTEAFF. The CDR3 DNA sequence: TGTGCCAGCAGCTTAGGCAGGGCCCTAATGAACACTGAAGCTTTCTTT. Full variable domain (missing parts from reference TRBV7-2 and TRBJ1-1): GAGVSQSPSNKVTEKGKDVELRCDPISGHTALYWYRQSLGQGLEFLIYFQGNSAPDKSGLPSDRFSAERTGGSVSTLTIQRTQQEDSAVYLCASSLGRALMNTEAFFGQGTRLTVV.

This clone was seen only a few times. The chain's CDR3 is CAIRTSGTGSYEQYF. DNA for the CDR3: TGTGCCATCAGAACTTCCGGGACAGGTTCCTACGAGCAGTACTTC. The rearrangement links TRBV10-3 to TRBJ2-7; 8 bases fit TRBD1. The CDR3 spans 15 residues. V lost 6 bases to trimming and J lost 1 base; unmatched junction nucleotides: 8. Germline V gene lookup returns CDR1 ENHRY and CDR2 SYGVKD.

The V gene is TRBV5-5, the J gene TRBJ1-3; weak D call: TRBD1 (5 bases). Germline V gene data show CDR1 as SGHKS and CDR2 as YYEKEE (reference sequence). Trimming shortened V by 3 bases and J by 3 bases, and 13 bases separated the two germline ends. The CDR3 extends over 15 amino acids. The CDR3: CASSWDGLNGNTIYF. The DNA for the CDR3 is TGTGCCAGCAGCTGGGACGGATTAAATGGAAACACCATATATTTT.

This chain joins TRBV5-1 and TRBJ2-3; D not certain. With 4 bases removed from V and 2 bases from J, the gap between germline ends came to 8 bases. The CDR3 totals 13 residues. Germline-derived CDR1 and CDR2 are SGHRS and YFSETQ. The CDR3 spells CASSPGPTDTQYF. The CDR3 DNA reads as TGCGCCAGCAGCCCAGGACCCACAGATACGCAGTATTTT.

The CDR3 DNA reads as TGCGCCAGCAGCCTAACCGGGACAGAGGCCGGGGAAGCTTTCTTT. This codes for CASSLTGTEAGEAFF. This chain links TRBV4-1 with TRBJ1-1; 7 bases line up with TRBD1. The length of the CDR3 is 15 residues. The V gene's germline CDR1 is MGHRA and CDR2 YSYEKL. The trim removed 4 bases at V and 8 bases at J, leaving 13 bases unmatched.

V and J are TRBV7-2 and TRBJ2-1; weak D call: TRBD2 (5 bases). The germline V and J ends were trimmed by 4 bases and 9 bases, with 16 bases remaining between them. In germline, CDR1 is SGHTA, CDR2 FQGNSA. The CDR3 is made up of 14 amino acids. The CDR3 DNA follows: TGTGCCAGCAGCTGGGGTGGGGTAGCGAGTGAGCAGTTCTTC. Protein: CASSWGGVASEQFF.

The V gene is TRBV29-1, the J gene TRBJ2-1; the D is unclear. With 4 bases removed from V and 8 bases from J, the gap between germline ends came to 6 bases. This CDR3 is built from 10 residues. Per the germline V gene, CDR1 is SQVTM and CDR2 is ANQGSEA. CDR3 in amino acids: CSVGVHEQFF. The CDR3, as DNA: TGCAGCGTTGGGGTGCATGAGCAGTTCTTC.

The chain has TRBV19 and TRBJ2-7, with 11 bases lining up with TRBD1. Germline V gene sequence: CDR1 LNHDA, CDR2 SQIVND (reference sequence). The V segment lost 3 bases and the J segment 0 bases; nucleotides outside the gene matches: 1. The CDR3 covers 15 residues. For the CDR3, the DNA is TGTGCCAGTAGTATGGGGACAGGGGGCTCCTACGAGCAGTACTTC. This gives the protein CASSMGTGGSYEQYF. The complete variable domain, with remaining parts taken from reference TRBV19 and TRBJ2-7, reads DGGITQSPKYLFRKEGQNVTLSCEQNLNHDAMYWYRQDPGQGLRLIYYSQIVNDFQKGDIAEGYSVSREKKESFPLTVTSAQKNPTAFYLCASSMGTGGSYEQYFGPGTRLTVT.

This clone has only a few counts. The CDR3 DNA sequence: TGTGCCAGCAGCTTAAGTCTAGCGGGGGGGCATGAGCAGTTCTTC. It specifies CASSLSLAGGHEQFF. This chain uses TRBV7-3 with TRBJ2-1; TRBD2 aligns across 12 bases. The J segment lost 8 bases and the V segment lost 1 base, leaving 3 bases of the junction unmatched. This CDR3 comprises 15 residues. Germline CDR1 reads SGHTA; CDR2 reads FQGTGA. Combining the CDR3 with reference TRBV7-3 and TRBJ2-1 gives the whole variable domain GAGVSQTPSNKVTEKGKYVELRCDPISGHTALYWYRQSLGQGPEFLIYFQGTGAADDSGLPNDRFFAVRPEGSVSTLKIQRTERGDSAVYLCASSLSLAGGHEQFFGPGTRLTVL.

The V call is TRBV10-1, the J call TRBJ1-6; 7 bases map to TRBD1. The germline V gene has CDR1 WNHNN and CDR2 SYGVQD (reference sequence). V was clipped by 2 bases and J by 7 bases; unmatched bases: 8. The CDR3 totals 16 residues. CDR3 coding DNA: TGCGCCAGCAGTGAGGCTAGGGGGCGTTTGAATTCACCCCTCCACTTT. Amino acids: CASSEARGRLNSPLHF.